This T cell receptor (beta chain) appears in the sequencing data of a study of cytomegalovirus exposure and HLA in healthy donors. Overall study results and limits: An analysis was carried out later, and it reportedly showed fewer N-insertions in an Asian-associated ancestry cluster than the approximately 660-donor mean.

To note about this clone: Its target is unknown.

PCR employed 60 Vbeta and 13 Jbeta primers. Here immunoSEQ multiplex PCR was the method, and the copy in TCRdb shows in-frame clones only, minus some. The sample holds some 170,000 clones, roughly 82% seen once. Trimming left V 3 bases short and J 11 bases short, with 12 bases between. Germline CDR1 LNHDA, CDR2 SQIVND (reference sequence). The CDR3 is 12 residues long. This TCR was sampled from a man aged 50 to 59 in good health and CMV-seropositive. The chain couples TRBV19 to TRBJ2-3; D is ambiguous. Sequenced sample: PBMCs. The DNA of the CDR3 is TGTGCCAGTAGTATGAGGTCAGTGGGGCAGTATTTT. It yields the protein CASSMRSVGQYF.